This TCR beta chain was profiled in a study of blood T cell repertoires in COVID-19. Profiling relied on immunoSEQ multiplex PCR, and the TCRdb table lists in-frame clones only, not all of them. This table has over 150,000 clones, 70% to 90% appearing once. In germline, CDR1 is SGHRS, CDR2 YFSETQ. The CDR3 is 15 amino acids. V lost 0 bases to trimming and J lost 2 bases, with 9 bases between them. Sequencing was done on a sample of peripheral blood. This chain connects TRBV5-1 to TRBJ2-1; possibly TRBD2 for D (6 bases). The receptor comes from a woman aged 80 or older with COVID-19, enrolled during active disease. CDR3 nucleotide sequence: TGCGCCAGCAGCTTGGTGCGGGATCCCTACAATGAGCAGTTCTTC. Amino acids: CASSLVRDPYNEQFF.